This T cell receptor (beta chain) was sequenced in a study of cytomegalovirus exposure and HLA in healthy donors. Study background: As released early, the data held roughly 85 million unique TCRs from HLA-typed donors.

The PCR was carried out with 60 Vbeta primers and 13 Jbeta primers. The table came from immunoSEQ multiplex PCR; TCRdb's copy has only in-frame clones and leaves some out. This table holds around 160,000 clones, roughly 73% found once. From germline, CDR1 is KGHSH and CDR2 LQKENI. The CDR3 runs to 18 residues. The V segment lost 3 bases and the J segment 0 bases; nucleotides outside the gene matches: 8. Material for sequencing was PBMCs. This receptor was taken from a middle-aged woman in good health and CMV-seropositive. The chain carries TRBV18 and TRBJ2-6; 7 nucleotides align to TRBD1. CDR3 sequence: CASSPPTGTPSGANVLTF. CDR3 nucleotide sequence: TGTGCCAGCTCACCGCCGACAGGGACCCCCTCTGGGGCCAACGTCCTGACTTTC.